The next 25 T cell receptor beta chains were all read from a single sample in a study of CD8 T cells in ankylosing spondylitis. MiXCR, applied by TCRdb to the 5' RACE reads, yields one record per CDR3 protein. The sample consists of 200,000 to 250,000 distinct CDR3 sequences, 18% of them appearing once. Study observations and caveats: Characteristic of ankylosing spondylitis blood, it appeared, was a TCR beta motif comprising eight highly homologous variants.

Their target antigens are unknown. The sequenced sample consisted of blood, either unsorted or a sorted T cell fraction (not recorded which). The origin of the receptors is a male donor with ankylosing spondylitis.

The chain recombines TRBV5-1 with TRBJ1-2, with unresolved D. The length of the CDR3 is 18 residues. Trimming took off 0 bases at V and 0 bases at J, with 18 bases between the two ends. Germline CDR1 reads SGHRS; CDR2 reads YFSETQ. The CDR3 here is CASSLATDTGRANYGYTF. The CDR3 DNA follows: TGCGCCAGCAGCTTGGCTACTGACACCGGCCGTGCTAACTATGGCTACACCTTC.

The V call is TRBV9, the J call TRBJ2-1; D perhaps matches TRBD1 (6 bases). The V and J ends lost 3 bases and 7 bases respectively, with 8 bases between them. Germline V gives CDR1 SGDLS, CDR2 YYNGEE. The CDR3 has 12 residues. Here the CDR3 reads CASSAQGNEQFF. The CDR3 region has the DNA TGTGCCAGCAGCGCACAGGGAAATGAGCAGTTCTTC.

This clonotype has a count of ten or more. Written as DNA, the CDR3 is TGCAGCGTTGAATATGCAGGGGAGGAAGAAGAGACCCAGTACTTC. The encoded protein is CSVEYAGEEEETQYF. The chain employs TRBV29-1 and TRBJ2-5; TRBD1 or TRBD2 may be the D gene (6 bases each). Germline V gene lookup returns CDR1 SQVTM and CDR2 ANQGSEA. The ends were cut back, 2 bases at V and 3 bases at J, with 16 bases in the middle. The CDR3 loop spans 15 amino acids.

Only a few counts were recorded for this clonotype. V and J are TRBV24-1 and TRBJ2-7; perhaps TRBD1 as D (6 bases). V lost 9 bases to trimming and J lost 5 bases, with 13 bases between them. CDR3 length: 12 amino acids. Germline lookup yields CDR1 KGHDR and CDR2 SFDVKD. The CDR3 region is CATWRNRDEQYF. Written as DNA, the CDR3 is TGTGCCACCTGGAGAAACAGGGACGAGCAGTACTTC.

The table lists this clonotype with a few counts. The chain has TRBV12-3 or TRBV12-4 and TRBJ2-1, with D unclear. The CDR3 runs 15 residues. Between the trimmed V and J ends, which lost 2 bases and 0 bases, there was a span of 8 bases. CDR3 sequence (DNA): TGTGCCAGCAGTTTATTTGGCAGCTCCTACAATGAGCAGTTCTTC. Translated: CASSLFGSSYNEQFF.

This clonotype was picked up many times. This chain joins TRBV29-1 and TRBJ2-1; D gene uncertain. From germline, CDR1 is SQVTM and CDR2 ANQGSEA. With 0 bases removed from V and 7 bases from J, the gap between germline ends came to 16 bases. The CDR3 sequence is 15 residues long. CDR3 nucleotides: TGCAGCGTTGAAGAAGTAGGTCCCAAGCCGAATGAGCAGTTCTTC. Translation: CSVEEVGPKPNEQFF.

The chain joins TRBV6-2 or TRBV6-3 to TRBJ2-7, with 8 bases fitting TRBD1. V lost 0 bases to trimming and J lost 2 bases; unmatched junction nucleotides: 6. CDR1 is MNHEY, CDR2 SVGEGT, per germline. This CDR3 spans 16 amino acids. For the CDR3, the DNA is TGTGCCAGCAGTTACTCCCGGGCAGGGGGCGCCTACGAGCAGTACTTC. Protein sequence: CASSYSRAGGAYEQYF.

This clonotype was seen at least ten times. DNA of the CDR3: TGTGCCAGCAGCCCCCCCGAGGAATTGGGTGAAGCTTTCTTT. It yields the protein CASSPPEELGEAFF. The chain carries TRBV28 and TRBJ1-1; D not certain. The CDR3 is 14 residues long. Trimming stripped 6 bases from V and 7 bases from J, with 18 bases between. Germline CDR1 is MDHEN and CDR2 is SYDVKM.

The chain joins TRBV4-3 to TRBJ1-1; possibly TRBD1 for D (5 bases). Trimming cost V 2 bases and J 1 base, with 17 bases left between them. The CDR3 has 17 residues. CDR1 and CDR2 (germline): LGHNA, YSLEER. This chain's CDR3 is CASSQYRVLGENTEAFF. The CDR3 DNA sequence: TGCGCCAGCAGCCAATACCGGGTCCTAGGGGAGAACACTGAAGCTTTCTTT.

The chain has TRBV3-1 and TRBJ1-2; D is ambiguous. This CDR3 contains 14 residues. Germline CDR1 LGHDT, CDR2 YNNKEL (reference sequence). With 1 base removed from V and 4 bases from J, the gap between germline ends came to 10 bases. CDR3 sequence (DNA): TGTGCCAGCAGCCAAGTAACGGGGTCCTATGGCTACACCTTC. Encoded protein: CASSQVTGSYGYTF.

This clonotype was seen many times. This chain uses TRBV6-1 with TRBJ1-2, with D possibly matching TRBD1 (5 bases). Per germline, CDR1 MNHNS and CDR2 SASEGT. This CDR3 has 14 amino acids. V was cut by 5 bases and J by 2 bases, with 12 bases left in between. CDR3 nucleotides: TGTGCCAGCAGTCCCCTCGGGGGGAACTATGGCTACACCTTC. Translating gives CASSPLGGNYGYTF.

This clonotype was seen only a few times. The DNA of the CDR3 is TGTGCCAGCGGCTCTATGACCACCGGACTAGCGGGACGCGTTGGGCAGTACTTC. This codes for CASGSMTTGLAGRVGQYF. The chain is built from TRBV12-3 or TRBV12-4 and TRBJ2-7; TRBD2 agrees at 12 bases. Trimming removed 8 bases from V and 9 bases from J; junction bases left unmatched: 23. This CDR3 is built from 18 residues.

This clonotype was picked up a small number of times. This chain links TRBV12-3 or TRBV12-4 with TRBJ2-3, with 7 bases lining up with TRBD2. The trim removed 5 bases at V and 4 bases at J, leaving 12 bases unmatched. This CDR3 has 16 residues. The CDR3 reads CASSGLAEPEADTQYF. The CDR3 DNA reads TGTGCCAGCAGTGGGCTAGCGGAACCCGAGGCAGATACGCAGTATTTT.

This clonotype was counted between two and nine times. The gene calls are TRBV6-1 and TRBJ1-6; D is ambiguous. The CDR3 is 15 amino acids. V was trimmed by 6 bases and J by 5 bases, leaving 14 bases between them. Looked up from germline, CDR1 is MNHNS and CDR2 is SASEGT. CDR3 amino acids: CASSPMGVNNSPLHF. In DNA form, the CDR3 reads TGTGCCAGCAGCCCAATGGGAGTGAATAATTCACCCCTCCACTTT.

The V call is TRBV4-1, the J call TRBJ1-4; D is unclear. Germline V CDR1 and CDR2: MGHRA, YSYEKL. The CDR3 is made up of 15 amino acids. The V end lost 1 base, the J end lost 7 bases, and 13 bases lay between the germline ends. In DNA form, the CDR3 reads TGCGCCAGCAGCCAAGTAAAGGGCCGGAGTGAAAAACTGTTTTTT. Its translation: CASSQVKGRSEKLFF.

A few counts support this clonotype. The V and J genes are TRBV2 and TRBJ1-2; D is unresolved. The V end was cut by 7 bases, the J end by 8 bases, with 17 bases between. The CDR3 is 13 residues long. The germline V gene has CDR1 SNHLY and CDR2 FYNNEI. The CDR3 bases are TGTGCCAGCACCACGCCGGGCCTACTCGGCTACACCTTC. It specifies CASTTPGLLGYTF.

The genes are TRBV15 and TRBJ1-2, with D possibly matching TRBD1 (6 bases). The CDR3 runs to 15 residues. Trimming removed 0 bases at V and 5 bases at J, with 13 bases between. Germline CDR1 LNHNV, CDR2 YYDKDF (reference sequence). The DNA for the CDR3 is TGTGCCACCAGCAGAGAGACAGGTCCAACATATGGCTACACCTTC. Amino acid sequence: CATSRETGPTYGYTF.

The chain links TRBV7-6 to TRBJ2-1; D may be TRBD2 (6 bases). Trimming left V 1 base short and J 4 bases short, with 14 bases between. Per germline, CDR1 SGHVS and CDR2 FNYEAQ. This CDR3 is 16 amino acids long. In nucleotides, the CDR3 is TGTGCCAGCAGCTTAGAGGCCGGGAGTTTATACAATGAGCAGTTCTTC. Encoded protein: CASSLEAGSLYNEQFF.

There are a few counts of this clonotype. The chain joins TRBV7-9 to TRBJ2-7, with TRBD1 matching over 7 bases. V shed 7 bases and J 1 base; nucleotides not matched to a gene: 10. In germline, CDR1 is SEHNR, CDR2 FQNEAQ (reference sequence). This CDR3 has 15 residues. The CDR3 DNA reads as TGTGCCAGCATGGCCGGACAGGCGATTTCCTACGAGCAGTACTTC. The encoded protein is CASMAGQAISYEQYF.

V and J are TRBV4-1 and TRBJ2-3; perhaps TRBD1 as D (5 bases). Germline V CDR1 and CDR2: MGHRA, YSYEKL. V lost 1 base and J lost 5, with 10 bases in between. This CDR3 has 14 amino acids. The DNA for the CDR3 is TGCGCCAGCAGCCAAGTGGGGCCCGGAGATACGCAGTATTTT. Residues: CASSQVGPGDTQYF.

As DNA, the CDR3 is TGTGCCAGCAGCTTATACCACAGTTCTAGAATATCTGAAGCTTTCTTT. Its protein product is CASSLYHSSRISEAFF. V and J are TRBV7-2 and TRBJ1-1; D is uncertain. V shed 2 bases and J shed 6 bases, with 19 bases lying between them. Germline V gives CDR1 SGHTA, CDR2 FQGNSA. This CDR3 is built from 16 residues.

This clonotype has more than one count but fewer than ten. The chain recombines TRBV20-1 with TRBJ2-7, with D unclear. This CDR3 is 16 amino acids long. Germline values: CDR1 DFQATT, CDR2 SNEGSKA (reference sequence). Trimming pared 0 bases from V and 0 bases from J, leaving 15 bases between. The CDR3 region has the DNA TGCAGTGCTAGAGATCTGATCAGGACGAGCTCCTACGAGCAGTACTTC. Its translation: CSARDLIRTSSYEQYF.

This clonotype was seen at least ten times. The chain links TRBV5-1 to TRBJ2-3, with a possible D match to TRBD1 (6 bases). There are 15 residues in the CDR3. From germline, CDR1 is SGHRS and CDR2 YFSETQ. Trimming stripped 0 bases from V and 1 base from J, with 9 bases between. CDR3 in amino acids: CASSLASGGTDTQYF. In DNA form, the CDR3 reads TGCGCCAGCAGCTTGGCGTCAGGGGGCACAGATACGCAGTATTTT.

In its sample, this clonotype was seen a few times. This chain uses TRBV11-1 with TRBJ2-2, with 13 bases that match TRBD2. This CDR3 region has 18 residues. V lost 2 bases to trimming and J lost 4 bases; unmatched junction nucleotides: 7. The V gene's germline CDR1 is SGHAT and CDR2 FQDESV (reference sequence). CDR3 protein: CASSLSLAGGPGTGELFF. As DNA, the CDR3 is TGTGCCAGCAGCTTATCACTAGCGGGAGGGCCGGGCACCGGGGAGCTGTTTTTT.

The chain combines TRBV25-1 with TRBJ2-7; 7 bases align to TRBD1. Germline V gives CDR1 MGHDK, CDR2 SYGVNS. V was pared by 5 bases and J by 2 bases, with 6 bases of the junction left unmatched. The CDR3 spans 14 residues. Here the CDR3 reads CASSNPGTAYEQYF. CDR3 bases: TGTGCCAGCAGTAACCCCGGGACAGCCTACGAGCAGTACTTC.